These T cell receptor beta chains were read from a single sample in a study of human T cells and chemical hapten exposure. TCRdb reprocessed the RACE reads with MiXCR, giving one entry per CDR3 protein. This sample has 45,000 or so distinct CDR3 sequences, with about 4.1% found just once. The sequencing sample was made of whole blood. The receptors were sampled from a human donor in good health. Some clones in this sample may be carry-over from other donors' samples. Both conserved end residues are part of each CDR3. The D gene is left open where the match is weak. Size is stated for part of the rows, as once, few or many counts, or as a class when the clone is expanded.

13	many	TRBV5-8	TRBJ1-1	-	TGTGCCAGCAGCTTACAGGTCCACACTGAAGCTTTCTTT	CASSLQVHTEAFF
15	many	TRBV20-1	TRBJ1-6	-	TGCAGTGCCTTTAGCGGGGGGGCGGATAATTCACCCCTCCACTTT	CSAFSGGADNSPLHF
14	few	TRBV6-1	TRBJ1-1	-	TGTGCCAGCATTGGACAGAAGGGGGACACTGAAGCTTTCTTT	CASIGQKGDTEAFF
18	many	TRBV14	TRBJ1-6	-	TGTGCCAGCAGCTATAGAGGGGCCTTGAGCTCCTATAATTCACCCCTCCACTTT	CASSYRGALSSYNSPLHF
16	-	TRBV28	TRBJ1-3	-	TGTGCCAGCAGTTCACCAGGCACCAGCTCTGGAAACACCATATATTTT	CASSSPGTSSGNTIYF
13	-	TRBV30	TRBJ2-1	-	TGTGCCTGGAATGGCAGGGCCTACAATGAGCAGTTCTTC	CAWNGRAYNEQFF
12	many	TRBV29-1	TRBJ1-2	-	TGCAGCGCTCCGGGACACGTCTATGGCTACACCTTC	CSAPGHVYGYTF
12	-	TRBV20-1	TRBJ2-5	-	TGCAGTGCTACCGCAGTCCAAGAGACCCAGTACTTC	CSATAVQETQYF
16	many	TRBV5-1	TRBJ2-1	-	TGCGCCAGCAGCTTGACTGGGGAGAGCTCCTACAATGAGCAGTTCTTC	CASSLTGESSYNEQFF
12	many	TRBV7-3	TRBJ2-6	-	TGTGCCAGCTACTCTGGGGCCAACGTCCTGACTTTC	CASYSGANVLTF
14	many	TRBV2	TRBJ2-3	-	TGTGCCACCCTGGGGGCGGCTAGCACAGATACGCAGTATTTT	CATLGAASTDTQYF
17	many	TRBV24-1	TRBJ2-5	TRBD2	TGTGCCACCAGTGATTTGGGACTAGCGGGAGGGGGAGAGACCCAGTACTTC	CATSDLGLAGGGETQYF
17	many	TRBV28	TRBJ2-4	TRBD1	TGTGCCAGCAGTCCAACTACAGGGGCCTTAGCCAAAAACATTCAGTACTTC	CASSPTTGALAKNIQYF
16	many	TRBV5-1	TRBJ1-6	TRBD1	TGCGCCAGCAGCCCGGACAGGAGCTCCTATAATTCACCCCTCCACTTT	CASSPDRSSYNSPLHF
16	many	TRBV5-1	TRBJ2-5	TRBD1	TGCGCCAGCAGCTTGGATCCGACAGGGCAGGGTGAGACCCAGTACTTC	CASSLDPTGQGETQYF
12	many	TRBV6-2/TRBV6-3	TRBJ2-1	-	TGTGCCAGCAGTTACCCTCCCACCGAGCAGTTCTTC	CASSYPPTEQFF
14	few	TRBV11-2	TRBJ1-2	-	TGTGCCAGCAGCCCCAGGGCAGCCAATTATGGCTACACCTTC	CASSPRAANYGYTF
14	many	TRBV15	TRBJ1-2	-	TGTGCCACCAGCAGAGCCTCTGCTCACTATGGCTACACCTTC	CATSRASAHYGYTF